A single sample gave rise to the 32 T cell receptor beta chains below, sequenced in a study of regulatory T cells in long-lasting Graves disease. Noted time point: persistent/refractory GD, antithyroid drugs over 5 years with positive TRAb. From RNA extracted from PBMCs, the TCR library was made. Relying on iRepertoire HTBI primers and Arm-PCR of CDR3 regions, the team built TCR beta libraries. Each CDR3 protein gets one entry after TCRdb re-called the multiplex PCR reads with MiXCR. Among about 660,000 distinct CDR3 sequences listed, 25% to 35% were seen once. The sequences come from peripheral blood mononuclear cells (PBMCs), collected when the disease was refractory, from a patient treated with antithyroid drugs. Receptor source: a female donor with Graves disease.

With regard to this clonotype: Germline is not matched at one junction end, which may reflect a read error. The rearrangement joins TRBV3-1 to TRBJ2-7; D is undetermined. The germline V gene encodes CDR1 LGHDT and CDR2 YNNKEL (reference sequence). The length of the CDR3 is 13 residues. The chain's CDR3 is CASSQDSSFEQYF. The CDR3, as DNA: TGTGCCAGCAGCCAAGATAGCTCCTTCGAGCAGTACTTC.

This clonotype was recorded many times. The chain joins TRBV28 to TRBJ1-2; D not certain. The CDR3 totals 13 residues. Germline CDR1 and CDR2: MDHEN and SYDVKM. Trimming took off 3 bases at V and 4 bases at J, with 9 bases between the two ends. The CDR3 DNA reads TGTGCCAGCAGTTTGGCAGCGAGCTATGGCTACACCTTC. Its protein product is CASSLAASYGYTF.

This clonotype was counted many times. V and J are TRBV28 and TRBJ2-5; 10 positions agree with TRBD1. The CDR3 extends over 15 amino acids. After removal of 2 bases from V and 1 base from J, the junction contained 1 base not matched to a gene. The V gene's germline CDR1 is MDHEN and CDR2 SYDVKM. The CDR3 nucleotides read TGTGCCAGCAGTTTAAGGGACAGGGGCCAAGAGACCCAGTACTTC. Protein: CASSLRDRGQETQYF.

The chain combines TRBV12-5 with TRBJ2-2, with D possibly matching TRBD2 (6 bases). The germline V and J ends were trimmed by 3 bases and 6 bases, with 17 bases remaining between them. The germline gives CDR1 LGHNT, CDR2 FRNRAP. CDR3 size: 16 residues. This CDR3 reads CASGLTSRQAPGELFF. DNA for the CDR3: TGTGCTAGTGGTTTAACTAGCAGACAAGCACCCGGGGAGCTGTTTTTT.

The chain carries TRBV2 and TRBJ1-3, with 12 nucleotides matching TRBD1. CDR1 is SNHLY, CDR2 FYNNEI, per germline. CDR3 size: 17 residues. V dropped 5 bases and J dropped 4; count of bases not matched to a gene: 9. CDR3 DNA sequence: TGTGCCAGCAGTTGGGGACAGGGGGCCTCCCGAGGAAACACCATATATTTT. It is translated as CASSWGQGASRGNTIYF.

This clonotype has just a few counts. The chain links TRBV29-1 to TRBJ2-7, with a possible D match to TRBD1 (5 bases). Germline values: CDR1 SQVTM, CDR2 ANQGSEA. V lost 4 bases, J lost 2 bases, and 6 bases lay in between. The CDR3 sequence is 11 residues long. CDR3 loop: CSVVQAYEQYF. In nucleotides, the CDR3 is TGCAGCGTTGTACAGGCCTACGAGCAGTACTTC.

The chain employs TRBV14 and TRBJ2-2; a weak D match, TRBD2 (5 bases). The CDR3 sequence is 18 residues long. The V end lost 5 bases, the J end lost 4 bases, and 23 bases lay between the germline ends. Per the germline V gene, CDR1 is SGHDN and CDR2 is FVKESK. The CDR3 reads CASSTLEPADPPTGELFF. The CDR3 DNA sequence: TGTGCCAGCAGCACACTTGAACCAGCGGACCCTCCCACCGGGGAGCTGTTTTTT.

This chain connects TRBV7-9 to TRBJ1-4; D gene unclear. Germline V gene sequence: CDR1 SEHNR, CDR2 FQNEAQ (reference sequence). The CDR3 is made up of 17 amino acids. V lost 0 bases to trimming and J lost 2 bases, with 13 bases between them. CDR3: CASSLAPGATTNEKLFF. The CDR3 DNA follows: TGTGCCAGCAGCTTAGCCCCAGGAGCGACGACTAATGAAAAACTGTTTTTT.

The chain combines TRBV19 with TRBJ2-5; D may correspond to TRBD1 or TRBD2 (5 bases each). The germline V gene encodes CDR1 LNHDA and CDR2 SQIVND (reference sequence). The length of the CDR3 is 15 residues. V lost 6 bases and J lost 7, with 21 bases in between. This CDR3 is CASSTTPGTSLTQYF. As DNA, the CDR3 is TGTGCCAGTAGCACCACACCCGGGACGTCCTTGACCCAGTACTTC.

J is TRBJ1-2 and V is TRBV20-1; 8 nucleotides agree with TRBD1. V lost 3 bases to trimming and J lost 4 bases; unmatched junction nucleotides: 4. The CDR3 is 13 amino acids. Looked up from germline, CDR1 is DFQATT and CDR2 is SNEGSKA (reference sequence). In nucleotides, the CDR3 is TGCAGTGCTAGTCACAGGGGGGGCTATGGCTACACCTTC. It codes for CSASHRGGYGYTF.

This chain joins TRBV9 and TRBJ1-2; no clear D gene. The germline V gene encodes CDR1 SGDLS and CDR2 YYNGEE. This CDR3 comprises 14 residues. Trimming stripped 0 bases from V and 2 bases from J, with 8 bases between. This chain's CDR3 is CASSVGKTNYGYTF. As DNA, the CDR3 is TGTGCCAGCAGCGTAGGAAAAACCAACTATGGCTACACCTTC.

This chain connects TRBV27 to TRBJ2-7; 12 bases align to TRBD2. Losses at the gene ends were 5 bases for V and 2 bases for J; bases not matched to a gene: 7. The CDR3 is 16 residues long. CDR1 and CDR2 from the germline V gene are MNHEY and SMNVEV (reference sequence). CDR3 in amino acids: CASSLGTSGPTYEQYF. CDR3 nucleotides: TGTGCCAGCAGTCTGGGGACTAGCGGGCCTACCTACGAGCAGTACTTC.

About this clonotype: The germline gene is not matched at one end of the junction; a read error may be the cause. The CDR3 sequence: CASAQGYGYGYAF. In nucleotides, the CDR3 is TGTGCCAGTGCCCAGGGTTACGGCTATGGCTACGCCTTC. The chain recombines TRBV2 with TRBJ1-2; TRBD1 might be the D (5 bases). CDR1 and CDR2 (germline): SNHLY, FYNNEI. The CDR3 length is 13 residues. Full variable domain (outside the CDR3, taken from reference TRBV2 and TRBJ1-2): EPEVTQTPSHQVTQMGQEVILRCVPISNHLYFYWYRQILGQKVEFLVSFYNNEISEKSEIFDDQFSVERPDGSNFTLKIRSTKLEDSAMYFCASAQGYGYGYAFGSGTRLTVV.

This clonotype occurred a few times. This chain joins TRBV12-3 or TRBV12-4 and TRBJ1-2, with 10 nucleotides matching TRBD1. Germline trimming cut 2 bases from V and 4 bases from J; bases unmatched to any gene: 7. This CDR3 is 16 amino acids long. The CDR3 DNA reads as TGTGCCAGCAGTTTAAGGGGACAGGGGCGGAGCTATGGCTACACCTTC. As protein: CASSLRGQGRSYGYTF.

The V and J genes are TRBV20-1 and TRBJ2-5, with 10 positions matching TRBD2. The CDR3 totals 14 residues. Germline lookup yields CDR1 DFQATT and CDR2 SNEGSKA (reference sequence). After removal of 7 bases from V and 2 bases from J, the junction contained 7 bases not matched to a gene. CDR3 bases: TGCAGTGTGGAGCGGGAGGGCAGGCAAGAGACCCAGTACTTC. Protein product: CSVEREGRQETQYF.

This chain links TRBV30 with TRBJ2-1, with unresolved D. Germline CDR1 GTSNPN, CDR2 SVGIG (reference sequence). Trimming stripped 0 bases from V and 11 bases from J, with 8 bases between. The CDR3 consists of 11 residues. CDR3 in amino acids: CAWSVIGQQFF. CDR3 nucleotides: TGTGCCTGGAGTGTAATCGGTCAGCAGTTCTTC.

In this sample, this clonotype turned up many times. The rearrangement uses TRBV7-2 and TRBJ2-5; possibly TRBD1 for D (5 bases). V was trimmed by 5 bases and J by 3 bases, leaving 22 bases between them. CDR1 and CDR2 from the germline V gene are SGHTA and FQGNSA. CDR3 length equals 17 residues. CDR3 region: CASSRELALTREETQYF. CDR3 DNA: TGTGCCAGCAGCCGTGAGTTGGCGCTAACCAGGGAAGAGACCCAGTACTTC.

A few counts support this clonotype. The gene calls are TRBV5-1 and TRBJ1-1; D is perhaps TRBD1 (5 bases). CDR1 and CDR2 from the germline V gene are SGHRS and YFSETQ. Trimming left V 3 bases short and J 4 bases short, with 10 bases between. The CDR3 consists of 13 residues. The CDR3 region has the DNA TGCGCCAGCAGCTCGGGACCGATCACTGAAGCTTTCTTT. Translation gives CASSSGPITEAFF.

This clonotype was observed a handful of times. V usage is TRBV29-1 and J usage is TRBJ1-5; 7 positions agree with TRBD1. The J segment lost 3 bases and the V segment lost 4 bases, leaving 9 bases of the junction unmatched. The CDR3 is 15 amino acids. CDR1 is SQVTM and CDR2 is ANQGSEA in the germline V gene. CDR3 protein: CSVAGGRYDNQPQHF. Written as DNA, the CDR3 is TGCAGCGTTGCAGGGGGGCGGTATGACAATCAGCCCCAGCATTTT.

This clonotype was detected ten times or more. The CDR3 loop reads CASSYTANSGNTIYF. The CDR3, as DNA: TGTGCCAGCAGTTATACAGCTAACTCTGGAAACACCATATATTTT. The V call is TRBV6-2 or TRBV6-3, the J call TRBJ1-3; D gene ambiguous. Between the trimmed V and J ends, which lost 3 bases and 0 bases, there was a span of 9 bases. CDR3 size: 15 residues. Per germline, CDR1 MNHEY and CDR2 SVGEGT.

This clonotype has a handful of counts. V usage is TRBV6-1 and J usage is TRBJ1-5, with D unresolved. The germline CDR1 and CDR2 sequences are MNHNS and SASEGT. The CDR3 loop spans 15 amino acids. The V end was cut by 7 bases, the J end by 3 bases, with 16 bases between. Here the CDR3 DNA reads TGTGCCAGCACTATCGGAGGTCAACACAATCAGCCCCAGCATTTT. Protein sequence: CASTIGGQHNQPQHF.

The chain uses TRBV5-1 and TRBJ1-4, with D uncertain. Germline CDR1 and CDR2: SGHRS and YFSETQ. V shed 7 bases and J shed 5 bases, with 15 bases lying between them. The CDR3 runs to 14 residues. CDR3 DNA: TGCGCCAGCGGATTCCGTGGCAGGAATGAAAAACTGTTTTTT. Translated, it gives CASGFRGRNEKLFF.

The rearrangement uses TRBV20-1 and TRBJ1-2; tentatively, D is TRBD1 (5 bases). The CDR3 spans 13 residues. CDR1 and CDR2 (germline): DFQATT, SNEGSKA (reference sequence). V lost 6 bases and J lost 7, with 18 bases in between. The CDR3: CSARARGRSGYTF. The CDR3 nucleotides are TGCAGTGCCCGGGCCCGGGGCAGGTCTGGCTACACCTTC.

This clonotype was recorded many times. This chain joins TRBV28 and TRBJ1-2, with 7 bases fitting TRBD1. The CDR3 contains 14 residues. J was trimmed by 2 bases and V by 3 bases; bases with no gene match: 3. Germline assignment: CDR1 MDHEN and CDR2 SYDVKM. CDR3 bases: TGTGCCAGCAGTTTGGCGGACAGGAACTATGGCTACACCTTC. Its protein product is CASSLADRNYGYTF.

The V and J genes are TRBV7-4 and TRBJ1-1; D gene uncertain. V lost 7 bases to trimming and J lost 5 bases, with 11 bases between them. The CDR3 spans 12 residues. The germline V gene has CDR1 SGHVT and CDR2 SQSDAQ. The CDR3 loop reads CASINGWTEAFF. The CDR3 DNA follows: TGTGCCAGCATCAACGGCTGGACTGAAGCTTTCTTT.

V is TRBV15 and J is TRBJ2-7; 8 nucleotides match TRBD2. The length of the CDR3 is 14 residues. V gave up 5 bases and J gave up 3 bases; unmatched junction bases: 6. Germline-derived CDR1 and CDR2 are LNHNV and YYDKDF (reference sequence). CDR3 nucleotide sequence: TGTGCCACCAGCGTACTAGCGGCGGACTACGAGCAGTACTTC. It codes for CATSVLAADYEQYF.

This sequence joins TRBV19 and TRBJ2-7; D might be TRBD2 (6 bases). The CDR3 is 16 amino acids. V was pared by 5 bases and J by 6 bases, with 23 bases between. Germline V gene lookup returns CDR1 LNHDA and CDR2 SQIVND (reference sequence). The DNA of the CDR3 is TGTGCCAGTAGTCCAAATTTGGGGGGTAGAGCCCCCGAGCAGTACTTC. It translates to CASSPNLGGRAPEQYF. Full variable domain (outside the CDR3, taken from reference TRBV19 and TRBJ2-7): DGGITQSPKYLFRKEGQNVTLSCEQNLNHDAMYWYRQDPGQGLRLIYYSQIVNDFQKGDIAEGYSVSREKKESFPLTVTSAQKNPTAFYLCASSPNLGGRAPEQYFGPGTRLTVT.

About this clonotype itself: A much larger clone is a single base away; this may be a read error. The rearrangement uses TRBV7-6 and TRBJ2-5; D not resolved. The CDR3 is 13 amino acids. The germline CDR1 and CDR2 sequences are SGHVS and FNYEAQ. Trimming pared 4 bases from V and 4 bases from J, leaving 10 bases between. CDR3 residues: CASSSYEAETQYF. CDR3 coding DNA: TGTGCCAGCAGCTCCTATGAGGCAGAGACCCAGTACTTC.

The chain joins TRBV6-1 to TRBJ2-1; D remains unclear. The DNA end favors TRBJ2-4, so the J call may be wrong. CDR1 and CDR2 (germline): MNHNS, SASEGT. The CDR3 has 11 residues. In DNA, the CDR3 is TGTGCCAGCAGTGAGGCCCGGGTTCAGTACTTC. This codes for CASSEARVQYF.

Worth noting for this clonotype: The germline gene is not matched at one end of the junction; a read error may be the cause. The chain uses TRBV6-2 or TRBV6-3 and TRBJ2-1; 11 positions match TRBD2. In germline, CDR1 is MNHEY, CDR2 SVGEGT. CDR3 length: 16 residues. CDR3 nucleotides: TGTGCCAGCAGTCAAACACTAGCGGGAGTGGGGAATGAGCTGTTCTTC. Amino acids: CASSQTLAGVGNELFF.

This rearrangement joins TRBV19 to TRBJ2-7, with a tentative D call TRBD2 (5 bases). The CDR3 is 15 residues long. Per the germline V gene, CDR1 is LNHDA and CDR2 is SQIVND (reference sequence). Trimming took 5 bases from V and 0 from J, leaving 14 bases between them. CDR3 protein: CASSVAGGSSYEQYF. The CDR3 DNA reads TGTGCCAGTAGTGTCGCTGGTGGGAGCTCCTACGAGCAGTACTTC.

This clonotype appeared a single time. The chain carries TRBV14 and TRBJ1-4, with D possibly matching TRBD1 (5 bases). The V and J ends lost 4 bases and 3 bases respectively, with 12 bases between them. The germline CDR1 and CDR2 sequences are SGHDN and FVKESK. CDR3 length: 15 amino acids. The CDR3 bases are TGTGCCAGCAGCCGAGACAGTACAGCTAATGAAAAACTGTTTTTT. Amino acid sequence: CASSRDSTANEKLFF.